Included here is one T cell receptor (beta chain) sequence, with context. Its matching antigen is unknown. This sample is drawn from a study of CXCR3-negative and CXCR3-positive naive CD8 T cells. Study details: For each library, about 1.5 +/- 0.3 million TRB reads were obtained, approximately 140 million in total. Notes on the study in general: CXCR3-positive naive cells carried more hydrophobic TRB CDR3s than CXCR3-negative ones. Each naive subset displayed comparably high diversity, whereas memory CD8+ cells displayed much lower diversity. Fresh PBMCs went into most assays, and CXCR3 expression partly declined after cryopreservation.

TRB cDNA libraries were made by UMI-labeled 5' RACE. From its re-call of the 5' RACE reads, TCRdb lists each CDR3 protein once, without DNA. Recorded for this sample: around 66,000 distinct CDR3 sequences. Naive CD8+ T lymphocytes were specified as CD45RO-CCR7+CD27+CD95-. This CDR3 comprises 13 residues. The receptor's source is a human donor in good health. Some clones in this sample may be carry-over from other donors' samples. The gene calls are TRBV12-3 or TRBV12-4 and TRBJ2-1; TCRdb's D gene call, TRBD2, goes unchecked for lack of DNA. The material sequenced was naive CXCR3+ CD8+ T cells from blood. Specified subset: CD45RO-CCR7+CD27+CD95- naive CD8+ T cells expressing CXCR3 (TNR3+). The CDR3 here is CASSSSEEDEQFF.